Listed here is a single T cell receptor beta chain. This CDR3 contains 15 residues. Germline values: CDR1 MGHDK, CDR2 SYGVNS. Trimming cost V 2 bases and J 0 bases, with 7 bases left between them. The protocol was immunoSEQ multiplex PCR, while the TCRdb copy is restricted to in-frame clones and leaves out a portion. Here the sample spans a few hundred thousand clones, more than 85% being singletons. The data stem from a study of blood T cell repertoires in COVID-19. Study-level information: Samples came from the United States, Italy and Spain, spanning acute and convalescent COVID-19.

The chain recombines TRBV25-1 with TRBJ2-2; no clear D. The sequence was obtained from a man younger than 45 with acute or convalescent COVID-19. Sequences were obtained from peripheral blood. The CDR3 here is CASSETRPNTGELFF. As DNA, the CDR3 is TGTGCCAGCAGTGAAACCAGGCCGAACACCGGGGAGCTGTTTTTT. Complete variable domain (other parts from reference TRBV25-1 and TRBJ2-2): EADIYQTPRYLVIGTGKKITLECSQTMGHDKMYWYQQDPGMELHLIHYSYGVNSTEKGDLSSESTVSRIRTEHFPLTLESARPSHTSQYLCASSETRPNTGELFFGEGSRLTVL.